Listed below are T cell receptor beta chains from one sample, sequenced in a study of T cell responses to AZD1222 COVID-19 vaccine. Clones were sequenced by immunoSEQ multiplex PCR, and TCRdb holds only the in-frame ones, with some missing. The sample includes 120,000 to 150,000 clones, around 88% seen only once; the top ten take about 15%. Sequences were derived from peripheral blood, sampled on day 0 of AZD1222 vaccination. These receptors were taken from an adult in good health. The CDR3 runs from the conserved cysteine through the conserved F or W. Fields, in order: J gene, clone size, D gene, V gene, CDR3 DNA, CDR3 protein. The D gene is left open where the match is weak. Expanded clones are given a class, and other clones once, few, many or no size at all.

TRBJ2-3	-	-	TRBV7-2	TGTGCCAGCAGCTCACAGGGTATTACGGCAGATACGCAGTATTTT	CASSSQGITADTQYF
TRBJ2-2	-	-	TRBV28	TGTGCCAGCAGCTCCAGGTTAAGGAACACCGGGGAGCTGTTTTTT	CASSSRLRNTGELFF
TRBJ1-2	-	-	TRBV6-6	TGTGCCAGCAGCCAGGGCGCCTATGGCTACACCTTC	CASSQGAYGYTF
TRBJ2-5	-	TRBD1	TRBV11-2	TGTGCCAGCAGCTTAGGCGGACAGGGGGCTGAGACCCAGTACTTC	CASSLGGQGAETQYF
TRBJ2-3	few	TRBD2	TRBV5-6	TGTGCCAGCAGCTTGGTGACTAGCGGGGGGGCCCAAGATACGCAGTATTTT	CASSLVTSGGAQDTQYF
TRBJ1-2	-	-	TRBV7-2	TGTGCCAGCAGCTTAACTCCTCGAACTAACTATGGCTACACCTTC	CASSLTPRTNYGYTF
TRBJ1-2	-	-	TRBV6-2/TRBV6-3	TGTGCCAGCAGTTACGCACAGGGAAGTGGCTACACCTTC	CASSYAQGSGYTF
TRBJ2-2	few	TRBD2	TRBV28	TGTGCCAGCAGACCCCTGGGACTAGCGGGGGCCCTCTTCGGGGAGCTGTTTTTT	CASRPLGLAGALFGELFF
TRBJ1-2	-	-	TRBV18	TGTGCCAGCTCACCACCTCCCCAGGTGGCCTATGGCTACACCTTC	CASSPPPQVAYGYTF
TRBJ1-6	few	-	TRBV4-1	TGCGCCAGCAGCCAAGGAGGGAGTAATTCACCCCTCCACTTT	CASSQGGSNSPLHF
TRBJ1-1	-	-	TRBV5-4	TGTGCCAGCACCCAAAACCCTACCCAACGCACTGAAGCTTTCTTT	CASTQNPTQRTEAFF
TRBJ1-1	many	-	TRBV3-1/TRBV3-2	TGTGCCAGCAGCCAACGTCACGGGGACACTGAAGCTTTCTTT	CASSQRHGDTEAFF
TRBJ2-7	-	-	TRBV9	TGTGCCAGCAGCGTAGACCTGGGGACTGTCTACGAGCAGTACTTC	CASSVDLGTVYEQYF
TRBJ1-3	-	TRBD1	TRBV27	TGTGCCAGCAGTTTGGGACAGGGAAGGGACTCTGGAAACACCATATATTTT	CASSLGQGRDSGNTIYF
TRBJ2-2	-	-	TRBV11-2	TGTGCCAGCAGCTTAGAAGTGGTAAACACCGGGGAGCTGTTTTTT	CASSLEVVNTGELFF
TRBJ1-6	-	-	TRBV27	TGTGCCAGCAGTCCAACCACAGGGAGCTCCTATAATTCACCCCTCCACTTT	CASSPTTGSSYNSPLHF